This TCR beta chain is from a study of T cell clones after liver transplantation. Study as a whole: Samples came from ITN030ST, which attempted immunosuppression withdrawal within 2 years of liver transplantation. Graft-donor-reactive sequences were compared with third-party-reactive TCRbeta sequences from pre-transplant mixed lymphocyte reactions.

TCRdb's table, derived via immunoSEQ multiplex PCR, lists solely in-frame clones and lacks some. The top ten hold about 15% of the sample, which has 55,000 or so clones, 71% seen once. Germline V gene lookup returns CDR1 KGHSH and CDR2 LQKENI. The CDR3 loop spans 13 amino acids. The V and J ends lost 4 bases and 3 bases respectively, with 7 bases between them. J is TRBJ2-1 and V is TRBV18; D gene unclear. The sequence was obtained from a human donor who received a liver transplant. The source was CD4+ T cells from blood, collected before liver transplant. CDR3 in DNA: TGTGCCAGCTCACTCCCTAACTACAATGAGCAGTTCTTC. Protein sequence: CASSLPNYNEQFF.